Listed below are T cell receptor beta chains from one sample, sequenced in a study of blood T cell repertoires in COVID-19. The method was immunoSEQ multiplex PCR; TCRdb's version includes in-frame clones alone and lacks a portion of them. The data show 96,000 or so clones, over 75% seen once. Sequencing was done on a sample of peripheral blood. These receptors originate from a woman over 75 with acute or convalescent COVID-19. Each CDR3 is given with its conserved first and last residue. A D gene is named only where the DNA matches it firmly. Clone size, where shown, is once, few, many, or a class for clones that have expanded.

clone_size | j_call | d_call | v_call | cdr3_nt | cdr3_aa
. | TRBJ2-1 | TRBD2 | TRBV28 | TGTGCCAGCAGTTTTCCCCTACTAGCGGGATCCTACAATGAGCAGTTCTTC | CASSFPLLAGSYNEQFF
once | TRBJ2-5 | . | TRBV28 | TGTGCCAGCAGCCAGAATCTGGAGACCCAGTACTTC | CASSQNLETQYF
. | TRBJ2-2 | TRBD2 | TRBV9 | TGTGCCAGCAGCTCCCGGACTAGCGTCACCGGGGAGCTGTTTTTT | CASSSRTSVTGELFF
. | TRBJ2-1 | TRBD2 | TRBV19 | TGTGCCAGTAGTATTATATCAGCGGGGGGCCAAGAGCAGTTCTTC | CASSIISAGGQEQFF
. | TRBJ1-4 | TRBD1 | TRBV4-2 | TGTGCCAGCAGCCAACTTTTAACCGGGACAGTTAATGAAAAACTGTTTTTT | CASSQLLTGTVNEKLFF
. | TRBJ1-2 | . | TRBV6-5 | TGTGCCAGCAGTCCGACAGGCTTCTATGGCTACACCTTC | CASSPTGFYGYTF
. | TRBJ2-4 | . | TRBV19 | TGTGCCAGTAGTATCTTCGACAGTTCCAAAAACATTCAGTACTTC | CASSIFDSSKNIQYF
. | TRBJ1-6 | TRBD1 | TRBV5-1 | TGCGCCAGCAGCTTGGGTGCAGGGGGAGTTAATTCACCCCTCCACTTT | CASSLGAGGVNSPLHF
. | TRBJ1-2 | . | TRBV4-3 | TGCGCCAGCAGCCAAGATGGGAGTTTGTCGGTTGGCTACACCTTC | CASSQDGSLSVGYTF
. | TRBJ2-3 | . | TRBV6-5 | TGTGCCAGCAGTACCGCCGGACTACCCACAGATACGCAGTATTTT | CASSTAGLPTDTQYF
once | TRBJ1-3 | . | TRBV7-9 | TGTGCCAGCAGCCCTCGAGGAGGGGTAGGAAACACCATATATTTT | CASSPRGGVGNTIYF
. | TRBJ1-2 | . | TRBV7-9 | TGTGCCAGCAGCTTTCCCCGGGGAGGGTATGGCTACACCTTC | CASSFPRGGYGYTF
. | TRBJ2-3 | . | TRBV5-4 | TGTGCCAGCAGCCAGGGGGGCAGTTCCACAGATACGCAGTATTTT | CASSQGGSSTDTQYF
. | TRBJ2-2 | TRBD2 | TRBV7-3 | TGTGCCAGCAGCTTGCTAGCGGGGCCCGGGGAGCTGTTTTTT | CASSLLAGPGELFF
. | TRBJ1-1 | . | TRBV4-1 | TGCGCCAGCAGCCAAGATAGCCCGAACACTGAAGCTTTCTTT | CASSQDSPNTEAFF
once | TRBJ1-5 | TRBD1 | TRBV18 | TGTGCCAGCTCACCCGGGACAGGGGAACAGCCCCAGCATTTT | CASSPGTGEQPQHF
. | TRBJ2-5 | . | TRBV5-1 | TGCGCCAGCAGCTTGGTAGAGAGGGTTGCCCAGTACTTC | CASSLVERVAQYF
. | TRBJ1-2 | . | TRBV7-8 | TGTGCCAGCAGCTTAGTAGGCGGTGAGCCCTATGGCTACACCTTC | CASSLVGGEPYGYTF
once | TRBJ1-1 | TRBD1 | TRBV19 | TGTGCCAGTAGTCCAAAAGGACAGGGTTTCGGCACTGAAGCTTTCTTT | CASSPKGQGFGTEAFF
. | TRBJ2-7 | . | TRBV12-1 | TGTGCCAGCAGCTCGGACACTTGTGAGGTCTACGAGCAGTACTTC | CASSSDTCEVYEQYF
once | TRBJ2-7 | TRBD1 | TRBV7-8 | TGTGCCAGCAGCTTAGCCCTGACAGGGGTAATGGGCGAGCAGTACTTC | CASSLALTGVMGEQYF
. | TRBJ1-4 | . | TRBV5-1 | TGCGCCAGCAGCTTGGTGGGCAGCCCTAATGAAAAACTGTTTTTT | CASSLVGSPNEKLFF
. | TRBJ2-2 | . | TRBV5-1 | TGCGCCAGCAGCTTTAAAGTAGCCGGGGAGCTGTTTTTT | CASSFKVAGELFF
. | TRBJ2-3 | TRBD2 | TRBV5-1 | TGCGCCAGCAGCTCAGGACTAGCGGGAGCCTCTAGCACAGATACGCAGTATTTT | CASSSGLAGASSTDTQYF
. | TRBJ2-6 | TRBD1 | TRBV5-4 | TGTGCCAGCAGTCCGGGACAGGGGAGCTCTGGGGCCAACGTCCTGACTTTC | CASSPGQGSSGANVLTF
. | TRBJ1-2 | . | TRBV5-1 | TGCGCCAGCAGCTTGGCCGGGGGGAACTATGGCTACACCTTC | CASSLAGGNYGYTF
few | TRBJ2-7 | TRBD2 | TRBV7-8 | TGTGCCAGCAGCAGGACTAGCGGGGCCTACGAGCAGTACTTC | CASSRTSGAYEQYF
few | TRBJ1-5 | . | TRBV2 | TGTGCCAGCAAACAGATTTTGAGCAATCAGCCCCAGCATTTT | CASKQILSNQPQHF
. | TRBJ1-1 | . | TRBV4-2 | TGTGCCAGCAGCCAAGGTATAAACACTGAAGCTTTCTTT | CASSQGINTEAFF
. | TRBJ2-7 | . | TRBV29-1 | TGCAGCGTTTATCAGCGATCCTACGAGCAGTACTTC | CSVYQRSYEQYF
. | TRBJ1-4 | . | TRBV9 | TGTGCCAGCAGCGTGGCAGGGTCTAATGAAAAACTGTTTTTT | CASSVAGSNEKLFF
once | TRBJ1-5 | TRBD1 | TRBV19 | TGTGCCAGTAGCACTCGGGACAGGGAGTATCAGCCCCAGCATTTT | CASSTRDREYQPQHF
. | TRBJ1-3 | . | TRBV5-4 | TGTGCCAGCAGCCCTGGCGGGGGGCTCGGAAACACCATATATTTT | CASSPGGGLGNTIYF
. | TRBJ2-5 | . | TRBV2 | TGTGCCAGCAGCCCTATGGGGAGTGAGACCCAGTACTTC | CASSPMGSETQYF
. | TRBJ2-3 | TRBD2 | TRBV19 | TGTGCCAGTACTACTAGCGGAGGTACGCAGTATTTT | CASTTSGGTQYF
. | TRBJ2-7 | . | TRBV30 | TGTGCCTGGGGGGCAGGGATCCTTCCATCCTACGAGCAGTACTTC | CAWGAGILPSYEQYF
. | TRBJ2-1 | TRBD2 | TRBV27 | TGTGCCAGCAGTTTATCGTTCGGGAGGGCTCCCAATGAGCAGTTCTTC | CASSLSFGRAPNEQFF
. | TRBJ2-1 | . | TRBV28 | TGTGCCAGCAGGACCCGGACAGTGGCGAGGAATGAGCAGTTCTTC | CASRTRTVARNEQFF
. | TRBJ1-5 | . | TRBV9 | TGTGCCAGCAGCGCAGGACGTGATCGGGGTCAGCCCCAGCATTTT | CASSAGRDRGQPQHF
few | TRBJ2-3 | TRBD2 | TRBV5-5 | TGTGCCAGCAGCTCTGGATTAGCGGGAAGCACAGATACGCAGTATTTT | CASSSGLAGSTDTQYF
. | TRBJ1-2 | TRBD1 | TRBV6-5 | TGTGCCGGGACAGTTCTACTTAACTATGGCTACACCTTC | CAGTVLLNYGYTF
once | TRBJ1-3 | . | TRBV6-8 | TGTGCCAGCAGCCATCAGGGAAACACCATATATTTT | CASSHQGNTIYF
few | TRBJ2-1 | TRBD2 | TRBV3-1/TRBV3-2 | TGTGCCTCGCATGGGGGTAGCGGGAGGTTCTCCTACAATGAGCAGTTCTTC | CASHGGSGRFSYNEQFF
. | TRBJ1-1 | . | TRBV7-3 | TGTGCCAGCAGCGTGACAGGATCCACTGAAGCTTTCTTT | CASSVTGSTEAFF